This entry describes one T cell receptor beta chain. The data originate from a study of blood T cell repertoires in COVID-19. Overall study: The origin of the acute and convalescent COVID-19 samples was the United States, Italy and Spain. Nucleic acid was either cDNA or gDNA, and it came from T cells, B-cell-depleted T cells, or PBMCs.

Original processing notes: Cell counts per sample came from amplifying reference gene primers. Assay: immunoSEQ multiplex PCR; the TCRdb copy retains only in-frame clones and omits some. For V, J and clone size, that table is used; D and trimming come from the DNA. The sample includes approximately 170,000 clones, approximately 79% seen only once; the top ten take approximately 13%. The V gene lost 5 bases and the J gene lost 5 bases, with 18 bases spanning the gap. The germline CDR1 and CDR2 sequences are MNHEY and SMNVEV (reference sequence). The CDR3 is made up of 15 amino acids. The sequence was obtained from a woman in her 50s with acute or convalescent COVID-19. The rearrangement links TRBV27 to TRBJ1-1; D possibly corresponds to TRBD1 (5 bases). Sequenced sample: peripheral blood. CDR3 nucleotides: TGTGCCAGCAGTCCCTTTGGGGCTGGGGGGACTGAAGCTTTCTTT. It is translated as CASSPFGAGGTEAFF.